The T cell receptor beta chain described here comes from a study of T cell changes during pregnancy in multiple sclerosis. The assay was immunoSEQ multiplex PCR, and TCRdb's table has in-frame clones only and misses some. The sample includes tens of thousands of clones, over 85% of them seen just once. Source: peripheral blood, taken in the second trimester of pregnancy. The source of this sequence is a female donor in good health, enrolled as a control in a pregnancy study.

The CDR3 here is CASSNMGQGVPNEQFF. CDR3 in DNA: TGTGCCAGCAGCAATATGGGACAGGGGGTACCCAATGAGCAGTTCTTC. The chain combines TRBV21-1 with TRBJ2-1; TRBD1 was called by the table and not checked on the DNA. TRBV21-1 corresponds to a pseudogene. There are 16 residues in the CDR3.